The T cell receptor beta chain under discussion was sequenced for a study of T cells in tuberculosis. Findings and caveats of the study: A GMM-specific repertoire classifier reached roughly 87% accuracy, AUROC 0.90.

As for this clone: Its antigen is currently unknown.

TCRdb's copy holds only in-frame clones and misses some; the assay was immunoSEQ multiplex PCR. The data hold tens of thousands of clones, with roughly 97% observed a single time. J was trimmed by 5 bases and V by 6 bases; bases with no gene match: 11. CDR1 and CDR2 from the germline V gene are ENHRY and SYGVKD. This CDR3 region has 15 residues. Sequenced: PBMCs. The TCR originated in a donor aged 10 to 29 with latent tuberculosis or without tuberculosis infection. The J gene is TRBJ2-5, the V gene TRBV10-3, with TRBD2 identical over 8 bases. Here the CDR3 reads CAIRERREARETQYF. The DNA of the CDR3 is TGTGCCATCAGAGAAAGGCGGGAGGCCAGGGAGACCCAGTACTTC.